This is a list of T cell receptor beta chains from one sample in a study of T-cell memory formation after mild COVID-19. One entry per CDR3 protein results from TCRdb running MiXCR on the 5' RACE reads. The repertoire holds around 450,000 distinct CDR3 sequences, with 20% to 30% as singletons. Sequencing was performed on PBMCs or a T cell subset sorted from them (not recorded which). All receptors derive from an adult woman who had mild COVID-19 (a few samples of this study predate the infection). Cell type and time point are not known. CDR3s include the opening cysteine and the closing phenylalanine or tryptophan. A D gene is named only where the DNA matches it firmly. Size is omitted from some rows. Given values are once, few, many or a class for expanded clones.

j_gene: TRBJ2-2
abundance: NA
v_gene: TRBV7-3
d_gene: NA
CDR3aa: CASQVGVNTGELFF
CDR3nt: TGTGCCAGCCAGGTGGGAGTGAACACCGGGGAGCTGTTTTTT

j_gene: TRBJ2-1
abundance: few
v_gene: TRBV20-1
d_gene: TRBD2
CDR3aa: CSADGTSGGAGQFF
CDR3nt: TGCAGTGCGGATGGGACTAGCGGGGGGGCCGGGCAGTTCTTC

j_gene: TRBJ2-1
abundance: few
v_gene: TRBV9
d_gene: TRBD1
CDR3aa: CASSVGTGYYNEQFF
CDR3nt: TGTGCCAGCAGCGTCGGGACAGGATACTACAATGAGCAGTTCTTC

j_gene: TRBJ2-7
abundance: few
v_gene: TRBV6-1
d_gene: TRBD1
CDR3aa: CASSDGQGVMYEQYF
CDR3nt: TGTGCCAGCAGCGACGGACAGGGGGTTATGTACGAGCAGTACTTC

j_gene: TRBJ2-6
abundance: NA
v_gene: TRBV13
d_gene: NA
CDR3aa: CASSFSAGAGANVLTF
CDR3nt: TGTGCCAGCAGCTTTTCCGCAGGGGCTGGGGCCAACGTCCTGACTTTC

j_gene: TRBJ2-3
abundance: NA
v_gene: TRBV20-1
d_gene: NA
CDR3aa: CSARDAGTDTQYF
CDR3nt: TGCAGTGCTAGAGATGCCGGCACAGATACGCAGTATTTT

j_gene: TRBJ2-3
abundance: NA
v_gene: TRBV4-1
d_gene: NA
CDR3aa: CASSQELRGSTTDTQYF
CDR3nt: TGCGCCAGCAGCCAAGAATTAAGGGGGTCCACCACAGATACGCAGTATTTT

j_gene: TRBJ2-2
abundance: NA
v_gene: TRBV5-6
d_gene: NA
CDR3aa: CASSLTRNTGELFF
CDR3nt: TGTGCCAGCAGCTTGACCCGTAACACCGGGGAGCTGTTTTTT

j_gene: TRBJ2-2
abundance: NA
v_gene: TRBV4-3
d_gene: NA
CDR3aa: CASRMGIHTGELFF
CDR3nt: TGCGCCAGCCGGATGGGCATTCACACCGGGGAGCTGTTTTTT

j_gene: TRBJ2-7
abundance: NA
v_gene: TRBV20-1
d_gene: NA
CDR3aa: CSARDPGGPYEQYF
CDR3nt: TGCAGTGCTAGAGATCCGGGGGGCCCCTACGAGCAGTACTTC

j_gene: TRBJ2-1
abundance: NA
v_gene: TRBV15
d_gene: NA
CDR3aa: CATSRVGATLVDEQFF
CDR3nt: TGTGCCACCAGCAGAGTGGGGGCAACCCTTGTGGATGAGCAGTTCTTC

j_gene: TRBJ1-6
abundance: once
v_gene: TRBV6-1
d_gene: TRBD1
CDR3aa: CASSAIDRVANSPLHF
CDR3nt: TGTGCCAGCAGTGCCATCGACAGGGTAGCTAATTCACCCCTCCACTTT

j_gene: TRBJ2-2
abundance: few
v_gene: TRBV5-5
d_gene: TRBD2
CDR3aa: CASNRGRGTGELFF
CDR3nt: TGTGCCAGCAACCGCGGGAGGGGCACCGGGGAGCTGTTTTTT

j_gene: TRBJ2-1
abundance: few
v_gene: TRBV7-2
d_gene: NA
CDR3aa: CASSLDPFYNEQFF
CDR3nt: TGTGCCAGCAGCCTGGACCCTTTTTACAATGAGCAGTTCTTC

j_gene: TRBJ2-3
abundance: NA
v_gene: TRBV5-1
d_gene: NA
CDR3aa: CASMFEAADTQYF
CDR3nt: TGCGCCAGCATGTTTGAAGCCGCAGATACGCAGTATTTT

j_gene: TRBJ2-1
abundance: few
v_gene: TRBV29-1
d_gene: TRBD1
CDR3aa: CSGGRDRSVSYNEQFF
CDR3nt: TGCAGCGGGGGACGGGACAGGAGCGTCTCCTACAATGAGCAGTTCTTC

j_gene: TRBJ2-1
abundance: NA
v_gene: TRBV5-5
d_gene: TRBD2
CDR3aa: CASSLRTSRDEQFF
CDR3nt: TGTGCCAGCAGCTTGCGGACTAGCCGGGATGAGCAGTTCTTC

j_gene: TRBJ2-1
abundance: few
v_gene: TRBV5-6
d_gene: NA
CDR3aa: CASSLAGEVNEQFF
CDR3nt: TGTGCCAGCAGCTTGGCGGGAGAGGTTAATGAGCAGTTCTTC

j_gene: TRBJ2-1
abundance: few
v_gene: TRBV12-3/TRBV12-4
d_gene: NA
CDR3aa: CASKRGGTEFF
CDR3nt: TGTGCCAGCAAAAGGGGCGGGACGGAGTTCTTC

j_gene: TRBJ2-7
abundance: NA
v_gene: TRBV5-6
d_gene: TRBD1
CDR3aa: CASSRGTAEREQYF
CDR3nt: TGTGCCAGCAGCCGAGGGACAGCGGAACGGGAGCAGTACTTC

j_gene: TRBJ1-3
abundance: few
v_gene: TRBV7-9
d_gene: TRBD1
CDR3aa: CASSAPGQGKPPSGNTIYF
CDR3nt: TGTGCCAGCAGCGCCCCGGGACAGGGAAAGCCCCCCTCTGGAAACACCATATATTTT

j_gene: TRBJ2-3
abundance: few
v_gene: TRBV6-6
d_gene: NA
CDR3aa: CASSPPPSDGDTQYF
CDR3nt: TGTGCCAGCAGTCCCCCCCCTAGCGACGGAGATACGCAGTATTTT

j_gene: TRBJ2-7
abundance: few
v_gene: TRBV4-1
d_gene: TRBD1
CDR3aa: CASSRRTGDRRSENEQYF
CDR3nt: TGCGCCAGCAGCCGAAGAACAGGGGATCGTAGGTCGGAAAACGAGCAGTACTTC

j_gene: TRBJ2-2
abundance: NA
v_gene: TRBV12-3/TRBV12-4
d_gene: NA
CDR3aa: CASSPTGDLTGELFF
CDR3nt: TGTGCCAGCAGTCCGACCGGGGATCTCACCGGGGAGCTGTTTTTT

j_gene: TRBJ1-3
abundance: NA
v_gene: TRBV5-1
d_gene: NA
CDR3aa: CASSLAAAGSSGNTIYF
CDR3nt: TGCGCCAGCAGCTTGGCCGCGGCAGGATCATCTGGAAACACCATATATTTT

j_gene: TRBJ2-7
abundance: many
v_gene: TRBV5-1
d_gene: TRBD1
CDR3aa: CASSPGTGGYEQYF
CDR3nt: TGTGCCAGCAGCCCGGGGACAGGTGGCTACGAGCAGTACTTC

j_gene: TRBJ2-3
abundance: NA
v_gene: TRBV12-3/TRBV12-4
d_gene: NA
CDR3aa: CASSSQRLDTQYF
CDR3nt: TGTGCCAGCAGTTCCCAACGCCTGGATACGCAGTATTTT

j_gene: TRBJ2-1
abundance: few
v_gene: TRBV27
d_gene: NA
CDR3aa: CASRELGSYNEQFF
CDR3nt: TGTGCCAGCAGGGAGTTGGGAAGCTACAATGAGCAGTTCTTC

j_gene: TRBJ1-2
abundance: many
v_gene: TRBV5-1
d_gene: NA
CDR3aa: CASSLRSAEAGYGYTF
CDR3nt: TGCGCCAGCAGCTTGCGGTCAGCCGAGGCGGGGTATGGCTACACCTTC

j_gene: TRBJ2-7
abundance: few
v_gene: TRBV20-1
d_gene: TRBD2
CDR3aa: CSGREGTYEQYF
CDR3nt: TGCAGTGGACGGGAGGGAACATACGAGCAGTACTTC